This T cell receptor delta chain came from a study of γδ T cells in repeated Plasmodium falciparum infection. Study as a whole: Timepoints: baseline, immediately before selected infections, and 21 days after every infection. Malian samples came from no-transmission periods or across acute febrile malaria episodes. The study, taken as a whole, reports: Repeated controlled infections reportedly drove waves of new clonotype selection in Vdelta2-negative, mostly Vdelta1+, gammadelta repertoires.

This clone was seen a few times. The antigen is not known. A read error is likely here: a far larger clone is one base away. Distinct nucleotide sequences in the sample also encode this CDR3. The CDR3 loop spans 19 amino acids. Germline V gives CDR1 TSWWSYY, CDR2 QGS. Gammadelta T cells were flow-sorted from PBMC into Vgamma9/Vdelta2+ and Vdelta2-negative populations for bulk analysis. With CATT, TCRdb re-called clones from the multiplex PCR reads. The sample shows under 60,000 delta-chain clones, 1.6% of them seen only once. The TCR originated in a pool of human donors (malaria-infected and uninfected, not separated). The sequencing input was gamma-delta T cells from blood. The gene calls are TRDV1 and TRDJ2; 9 positions agree with TRDD3. The J gene was missing in TCRdb and was found by matching the end of the DNA to germline. The CDR3, as DNA: TGTGCCCTTGGGCAAACGATAAGGGGGATACCATCTTTGACAGCACAACTCTTCTTT. It translates to CALGQTIRGIPSLTAQLFF.